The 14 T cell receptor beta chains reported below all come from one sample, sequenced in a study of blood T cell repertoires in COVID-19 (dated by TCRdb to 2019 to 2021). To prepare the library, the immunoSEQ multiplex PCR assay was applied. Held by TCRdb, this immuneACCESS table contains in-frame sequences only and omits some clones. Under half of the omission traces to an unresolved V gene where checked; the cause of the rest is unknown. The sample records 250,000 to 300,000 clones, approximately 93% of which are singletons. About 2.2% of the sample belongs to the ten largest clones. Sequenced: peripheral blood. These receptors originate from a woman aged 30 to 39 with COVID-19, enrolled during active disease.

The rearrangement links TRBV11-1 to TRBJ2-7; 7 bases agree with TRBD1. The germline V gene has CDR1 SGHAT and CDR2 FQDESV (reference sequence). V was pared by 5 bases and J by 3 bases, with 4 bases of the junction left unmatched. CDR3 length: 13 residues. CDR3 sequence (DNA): TGTGCCAGCAGCCACGGGACAGTCTACGAGCAGTACTTC. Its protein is CASSHGTVYEQYF.

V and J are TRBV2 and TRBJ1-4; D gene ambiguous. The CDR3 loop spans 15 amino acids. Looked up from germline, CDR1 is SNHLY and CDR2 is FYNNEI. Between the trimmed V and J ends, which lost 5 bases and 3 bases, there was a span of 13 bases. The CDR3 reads CASSTTGLANEKLFF. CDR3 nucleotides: TGTGCCAGCAGTACCACGGGATTAGCTAATGAAAAACTGTTTTTT.

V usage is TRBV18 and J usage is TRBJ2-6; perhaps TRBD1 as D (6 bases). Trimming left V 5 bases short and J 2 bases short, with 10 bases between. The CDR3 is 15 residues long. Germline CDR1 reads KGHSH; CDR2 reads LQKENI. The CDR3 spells CASSDRQAGANVLTF. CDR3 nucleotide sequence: TGTGCCAGCTCAGACAGGCAGGCTGGGGCCAACGTCCTGACTTTC.

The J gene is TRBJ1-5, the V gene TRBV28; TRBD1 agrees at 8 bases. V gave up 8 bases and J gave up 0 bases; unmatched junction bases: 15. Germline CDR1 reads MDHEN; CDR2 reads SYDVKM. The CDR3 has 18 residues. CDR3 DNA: TGTGCCAGCGAAGTAGGACAGGGCCTTTATGATAGCAATCAGCCCCAGCATTTT. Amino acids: CASEVGQGLYDSNQPQHF.

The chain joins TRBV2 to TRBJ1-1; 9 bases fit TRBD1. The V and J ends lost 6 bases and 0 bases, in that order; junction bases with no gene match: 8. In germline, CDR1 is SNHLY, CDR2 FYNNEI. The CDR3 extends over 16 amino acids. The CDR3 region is CASRSPGQGLNTEAFF. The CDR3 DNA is TGTGCCAGCAGATCTCCGGGACAGGGTTTGAACACTGAAGCTTTCTTT.

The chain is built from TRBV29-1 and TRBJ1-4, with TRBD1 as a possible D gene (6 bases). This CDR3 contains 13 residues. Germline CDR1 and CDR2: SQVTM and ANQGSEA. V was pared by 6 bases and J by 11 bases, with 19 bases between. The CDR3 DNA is TGCAGCGTCTCGGACACTATGGGGGCTAAACTGTTTTTT. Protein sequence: CSVSDTMGAKLFF.

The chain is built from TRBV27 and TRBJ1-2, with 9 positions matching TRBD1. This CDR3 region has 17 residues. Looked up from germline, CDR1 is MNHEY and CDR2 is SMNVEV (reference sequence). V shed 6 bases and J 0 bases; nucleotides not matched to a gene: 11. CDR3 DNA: TGTGCCAGCAGGGGGGACAGGGCGAGAACCTCTAACTATGGCTACACCTTC. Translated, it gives CASRGDRARTSNYGYTF.

This chain's CDR3 is CASSLSGATEAFF. In DNA, the CDR3 is TGTGCCAGCAGCTTATCAGGGGCCACTGAAGCTTTCTTT. This chain connects TRBV7-3 to TRBJ1-1; D might be TRBD1 (6 bases). The CDR3 has 13 residues. Per germline, CDR1 SGHTA and CDR2 FQGTGA. The ends were cut back, 2 bases at V and 4 bases at J, with 8 bases in the middle.

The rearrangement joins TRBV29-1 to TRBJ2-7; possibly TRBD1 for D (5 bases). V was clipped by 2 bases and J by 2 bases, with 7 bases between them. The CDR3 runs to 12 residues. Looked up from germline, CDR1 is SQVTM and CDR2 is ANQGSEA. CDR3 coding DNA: TGCAGCGTTGAATCAGGGACCTACGAGCAGTACTTC. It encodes CSVESGTYEQYF.

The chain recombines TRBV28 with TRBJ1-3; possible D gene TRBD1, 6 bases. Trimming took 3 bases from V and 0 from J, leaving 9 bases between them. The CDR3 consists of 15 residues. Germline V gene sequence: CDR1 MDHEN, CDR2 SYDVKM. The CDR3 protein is CASSLGTLSGNTIYF. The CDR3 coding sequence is TGTGCCAGCAGTTTGGGGACACTCTCTGGAAACACCATATATTTT.

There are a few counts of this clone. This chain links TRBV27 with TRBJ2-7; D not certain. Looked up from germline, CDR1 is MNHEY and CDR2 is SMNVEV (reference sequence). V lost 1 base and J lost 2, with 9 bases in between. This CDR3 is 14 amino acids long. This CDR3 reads CASSLWQAPYEQYF. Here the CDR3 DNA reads TGTGCCAGCAGTTTATGGCAGGCCCCCTACGAGCAGTACTTC.

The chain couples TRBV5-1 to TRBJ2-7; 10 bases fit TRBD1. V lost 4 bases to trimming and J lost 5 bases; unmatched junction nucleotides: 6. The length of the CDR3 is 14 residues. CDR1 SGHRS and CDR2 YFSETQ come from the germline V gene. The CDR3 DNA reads TGCGCCAGCAGCAACTCCGGGACAGGGGACGAGCAGTACTTC. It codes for CASSNSGTGDEQYF.

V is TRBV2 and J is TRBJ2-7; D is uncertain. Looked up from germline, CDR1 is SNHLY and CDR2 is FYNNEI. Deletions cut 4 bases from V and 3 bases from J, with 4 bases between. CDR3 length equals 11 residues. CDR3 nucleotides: TGTGCCAGCAGTGGAGGCTACGAGCAGTACTTC. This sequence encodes CASSGGYEQYF.

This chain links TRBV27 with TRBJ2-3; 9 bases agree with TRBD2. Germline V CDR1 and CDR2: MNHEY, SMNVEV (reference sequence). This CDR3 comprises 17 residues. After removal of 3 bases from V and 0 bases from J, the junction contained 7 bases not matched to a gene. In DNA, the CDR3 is TGTGCCAGCAGTTTTCGGGCTAGCGGGATTAGCACAGATACGCAGTATTTT. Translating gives CASSFRASGISTDTQYF.